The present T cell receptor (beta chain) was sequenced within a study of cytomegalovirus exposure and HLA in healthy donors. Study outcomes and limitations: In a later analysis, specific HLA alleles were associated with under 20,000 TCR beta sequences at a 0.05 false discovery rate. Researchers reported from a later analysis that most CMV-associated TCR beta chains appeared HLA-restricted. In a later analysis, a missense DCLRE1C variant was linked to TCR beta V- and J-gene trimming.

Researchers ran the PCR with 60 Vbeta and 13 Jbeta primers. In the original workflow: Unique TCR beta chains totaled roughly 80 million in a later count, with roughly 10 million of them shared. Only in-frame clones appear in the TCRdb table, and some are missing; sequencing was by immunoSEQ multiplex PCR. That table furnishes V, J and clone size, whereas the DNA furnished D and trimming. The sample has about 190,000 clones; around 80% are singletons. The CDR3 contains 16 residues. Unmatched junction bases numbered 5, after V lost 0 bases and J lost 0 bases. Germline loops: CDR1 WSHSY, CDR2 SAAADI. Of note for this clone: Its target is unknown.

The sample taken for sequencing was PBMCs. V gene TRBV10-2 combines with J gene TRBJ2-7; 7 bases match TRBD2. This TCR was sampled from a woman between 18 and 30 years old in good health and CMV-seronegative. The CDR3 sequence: CASSESIGDYSYEQYF. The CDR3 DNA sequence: TGCGCCAGCAGTGAGTCTATCGGGGACTACTCCTACGAGCAGTACTTC.